This T cell receptor (beta chain) was identified in a study of PD-L1 blockade in urothelial cancer. Study summary: Blood analysis took place 3 weeks (second dose) and 6 weeks after treatment start.

The ends were cut back, 1 base at V and 4 bases at J, with 12 bases in the middle. Germline assignment: CDR1 LNHDA and CDR2 SQIVND (reference sequence). The CDR3 loop spans 15 amino acids. Data came from immunoSEQ multiplex PCR; TCRdb stores just in-frame clones and leaves some out. The repertoire holds around 30,000 clones, with around 87% as singletons. This receptor was obtained from a man between 50 and 59 years old with urothelial cancer. This chain uses TRBV19 with TRBJ2-3; D possibly corresponds to TRBD2 (5 bases). The source was PBMCs, collected around atezolizumab (anti-PD-L1) treatment. In DNA form, the CDR3 reads TGTGCCAGTAGTATAGGAGTCGGGGTGGCAGATACGCAGTATTTT. Its translation is CASSIGVGVADTQYF.